This entry lists 22 T cell receptor beta chains sequenced from one sample in a study of blood T cell repertoires in COVID-19. Clones were read by immunoSEQ multiplex PCR, and TCRdb kept only the in-frame ones, dropping some. The profile shows about 370,000 clones, 75% to 90% of them singletons. The sequencing sample was made of PBMCs or T cells enriched from blood (not recorded which). The receptors derive from a man between 18 and 35 years old who had recovered from COVID-19.

This clone was seen a handful of times. The chain employs TRBV3-1 (or the pseudogene TRBV3-2) and TRBJ1-2; weak D call: TRBD1 (5 bases). Germline V gives CDR1 LGHDT, CDR2 YNNKEL (reference sequence). The CDR3 is 14 residues long. V lost 0 bases, J lost 4 bases, and 9 bases lay in between. The CDR3 coding sequence is TGTGCCAGCAGCCAAGATCAGGGTCTCTATGGCTACACCTTC. It yields the protein CASSQDQGLYGYTF.

The chain joins TRBV6-2 or TRBV6-3 to TRBJ2-4, with D tentatively TRBD2 (6 bases). CDR1 is MNHEY, CDR2 SVGEGT, per germline. Trimming left V 0 bases short and J 0 bases short, with 21 bases between. The CDR3 consists of 20 residues. CDR3 protein: CASSYSIVRGLPLAKNIQYF. DNA for the CDR3: TGTGCCAGCAGTTACTCGATCGTAAGGGGACTCCCGCTAGCCAAAAACATTCAGTACTTC.

The rearrangement uses TRBV6-5 and TRBJ2-7; TRBD2 matches at 13 bases. Per germline, CDR1 MNHEY and CDR2 SVGAGI. The CDR3 has 15 residues. The junction had 8 bases not matched to a gene; V was cut back by 8 bases and J by 4 bases. The CDR3 spells CASQLAGGPAYEQYF. The CDR3 coding sequence is TGTGCCAGCCAACTAGCGGGAGGGCCGGCGTACGAGCAGTACTTC.

The chain is built from TRBV27 and TRBJ1-6; D is perhaps TRBD1 (5 bases). The CDR3 is 16 residues long. Germline loops: CDR1 MNHEY, CDR2 SMNVEV (reference sequence). V was shortened by 4 bases and J by 4 bases, with 14 bases between the two germline ends. CDR3 sequence: CASSSGRIGYNSPLHF. The CDR3 nucleotides read TGTGCCAGCAGTTCAGGGAGGATCGGATATAATTCACCCCTCCACTTT.

This clone was detected ten times or more. This rearrangement joins TRBV28 to TRBJ2-1; 7 bases match TRBD2. This CDR3 spans 15 amino acids. The V gene end was trimmed by 8 bases and the J gene end by 2 bases; junction bases not matched to a gene: 9. Per the germline V gene, CDR1 is MDHEN and CDR2 is SYDVKM. The chain's CDR3 is CASLPLAGAYNEQFF. CDR3 DNA sequence: TGTGCCAGCCTGCCCCTGGCGGGAGCCTACAATGAGCAGTTCTTC. Full variable domain (outside the CDR3, taken from reference TRBV28 and TRBJ2-1): DVKVTQSSRYLVKRTGEKVFLECVQDMDHENMFWYRQDPGLGLRLIYFSYDVKMKEKGDIPEGYSVSREKKERFSLILESASTNQTSMYLCASLPLAGAYNEQFFGPGTRLTVL.

The rearrangement uses TRBV30 and TRBJ2-7, with 8 bases aligning to TRBD2. Germline CDR1 GTSNPN, CDR2 SVGIG (reference sequence). CDR3 length: 14 residues. Germline trimming cut 4 bases from V and 0 bases from J; bases unmatched to any gene: 5. The CDR3 sequence is CAWNLAGPSYEQYF. The DNA for the CDR3 is TGTGCCTGGAATCTAGCGGGTCCCTCCTACGAGCAGTACTTC.

The chain employs TRBV7-6 and TRBJ1-5; 9 bases line up with TRBD1. Germline CDR1 and CDR2: SGHVS and FNYEAQ. The CDR3 sequence is 17 residues long. Losses at the gene ends were 5 bases for V and 1 base for J; bases not matched to a gene: 9. For the CDR3, the DNA is TGTGCCAGCAGCCCGTACCAGGGGACAGGGAGCAATCAGCCCCAGCATTTT. It is translated as CASSPYQGTGSNQPQHF. Combining the CDR3 with reference TRBV7-6 and TRBJ1-5 gives the whole variable domain GAGVSQSPRYKVTKRGQDVALRCDPISGHVSLYWYRQALGQGPEFLTYFNYEAQQDKSGLPNDRFSAERPEGSISTLTIQRTEQRDSAMYRCASSPYQGTGSNQPQHFGDGTRLSIL.

This chain uses TRBV12-5 with TRBJ2-1, with 12 positions matching TRBD2. V was pared by 4 bases and J by 5 bases, with 9 bases of the junction left unmatched. CDR1 is LGHNT and CDR2 is FRNRAP in the germline V gene. This CDR3 region has 17 residues. The CDR3 nucleotides are TGTGCTAGTGGTTCCTCATCGACTAGCGGGGGAAACAATGAGCAGTTCTTC. As protein: CASGSSSTSGGNNEQFF.

This rearrangement joins TRBV29-1 to TRBJ1-1; perhaps TRBD1 as D (6 bases). Trimming removed 3 bases from V and 11 bases from J, with 16 bases in between. CDR1 is SQVTM, CDR2 ANQGSEA, per germline. The CDR3 spans 12 residues. CDR3 residues: CSVDKVQGLAFF. In DNA, the CDR3 is TGCAGCGTTGATAAGGTACAGGGTCTGGCTTTCTTT.

The chain uses TRBV14 and TRBJ1-4; TRBD1 agrees at 7 bases. There are 15 residues in the CDR3. V lost 4 bases and J lost 5; bases outside the gene matches: 7. Germline assignment: CDR1 SGHDN and CDR2 FVKESK. CDR3 sequence: CASSLHTGVNEKLFF. DNA of the CDR3: TGTGCCAGCAGCCTCCACACAGGGGTGAATGAAAAACTGTTTTTT.

Concerning this clone itself: Other nucleotide sequences in the sample specify the same CDR3. Written as DNA, the CDR3 is TGTGCCAGCAGTTGGGGAGGTGGGACTGAAGCTTTCTTT. Translated: CASSWGGGTEAFF. V is TRBV7-9 and J is TRBJ1-1; the D is unclear. V lost 6 bases and J lost 5, with 13 bases in between. This CDR3 region has 13 residues. CDR1 and CDR2 from the germline V gene are SEHNR and FQNEAQ (reference sequence).

This chain connects TRBV6-2 or TRBV6-3 to TRBJ2-3; no definite D call. V lost 1 base, J lost 0 bases, and 20 bases lay in between. Germline assignment: CDR1 MNHEY and CDR2 SVGEGT. The CDR3 contains 19 residues. The CDR3 DNA is TGTGCCAGCAGTTACTTAGTCCGTTCTGTAGGAGTGAGCACAGATACGCAGTATTTT. Protein: CASSYLVRSVGVSTDTQYF.

This chain uses TRBV9 with TRBJ2-1; 14 nucleotides agree with TRBD2. There are 17 residues in the CDR3. Trimming removed 2 bases from V and 6 bases from J; junction bases left unmatched: 7. CDR1 SGDLS and CDR2 YYNGEE come from the germline V gene. The CDR3 loop is CASSVSAGLAGVNEQFF. CDR3 bases: TGTGCCAGCAGCGTTTCTGCGGGACTAGCGGGAGTCAATGAGCAGTTCTTC.

Only a few counts were recorded for this clone. The chain joins TRBV3-1 (or the pseudogene TRBV3-2) to TRBJ2-2, with D perhaps matching TRBD2 (6 bases). Per germline, CDR1 LGHDT and CDR2 YNNKEL (reference sequence). Trimming took 4 bases from V and 2 from J, leaving 17 bases between them. The CDR3 contains 17 residues. The CDR3 is CASSPMGGRGNTGELFF. The CDR3 nucleotides are TGTGCCAGCAGCCCTATGGGGGGACGGGGAAACACCGGGGAGCTGTTTTTT.

This sequence joins TRBV29-1 and TRBJ1-2; 7 bases are shared with TRBD1. Germline V gene lookup returns CDR1 SQVTM and CDR2 ANQGSEA. The CDR3 has 11 residues. J gave up 8 bases and V 7 bases, and 7 bases lay outside the gene matches. The CDR3 DNA reads TGCAGCGCTCTGACAGGGCCCGGCTACACCTTC. It codes for CSALTGPGYTF.

This clone was picked up a small number of times. The gene calls are TRBV5-1 and TRBJ2-2, with 7 bases fitting TRBD1. V was pared by 5 bases and J by 0 bases, with 1 base of the junction left unmatched. There are 14 residues in the CDR3. Germline V gives CDR1 SGHRS, CDR2 YFSETQ. The CDR3 loop is CASSQGANTGELFF. The CDR3 nucleotides read TGCGCCAGCAGTCAGGGGGCGAACACCGGGGAGCTGTTTTTT.

Points on this clone: The junction shows a germline mismatch at one end, possibly a read error. The genes are TRBV4-1 and TRBJ2-7, with TRBD2 matching 11 bases. The germline gives CDR1 MGHRA, CDR2 YSYEKL. The CDR3 has 16 residues. The CDR3 here is CASSQDFTSGSYGQYF. CDR3 nucleotide sequence: TGCGCCAGCAGCCAAGATTTTACTAGCGGGAGCTACGGGCAGTACTTC.

This chain links TRBV4-1 with TRBJ2-1; 11 bases map to TRBD2. The V gene's germline CDR1 is MGHRA and CDR2 YSYEKL. CDR3 length equals 16 residues. Trimming cost V 1 base and J 9 bases; bases outside gene matches: 8. CDR3 protein: CASSQVGSGGAREQFF. The CDR3 DNA follows: TGCGCCAGCAGCCAAGTGGGTAGCGGGGGGGCCCGTGAGCAGTTCTTC.

The V and J genes are TRBV6-5 and TRBJ2-7; weak D call: TRBD1 (5 bases). Germline V CDR1 and CDR2: MNHEY, SVGAGI. CDR3 length: 13 amino acids. V was cut by 1 base and J by 5 bases, with 9 bases left in between. Written as DNA, the CDR3 is TGTGCCAGCAGTTACTTGACAGCCCACGAGCAGTACTTC. The encoded protein is CASSYLTAHEQYF.

This chain connects TRBV28 to TRBJ1-6; TRBD1 matches 9 bases. CDR1 is MDHEN, CDR2 SYDVKM, per germline. After removal of 4 bases from V and 9 bases from J, the junction contained 10 bases not matched to a gene. CDR3 size: 16 residues. The CDR3 coding sequence is TGTGCCAGCAGTTATCTAGGGACAGGGAACTTTTCACCCCTCCACTTT. Amino acids: CASSYLGTGNFSPLHF.

The V gene is TRBV7-3, the J gene TRBJ2-6; a weak D match, TRBD1 (6 bases). Germline V gene lookup returns CDR1 SGHTA and CDR2 FQGTGA. There are 17 residues in the CDR3. Trimming shortened V by 2 bases and J by 1 base, and 12 bases separated the two germline ends. In nucleotides, the CDR3 is TGTGCCAGCAGCTTACAGGGGTCACTGTCTGGGGCCAACGTCCTGACTTTC. Protein sequence: CASSLQGSLSGANVLTF.

This chain connects TRBV28 to TRBJ1-5, with D tentatively TRBD1 (6 bases). Trimming took off 3 bases at V and 3 bases at J, with 12 bases between the two ends. CDR1 MDHEN and CDR2 SYDVKM come from the germline V gene. CDR3 size: 15 residues. The CDR3 protein is CASSLFAGDNQPQHF. The DNA of the CDR3 is TGTGCCAGCAGTTTGTTCGCAGGGGACAATCAGCCCCAGCATTTT. Full variable domain (rest looked up from reference TRBV28 and TRBJ1-5): DVKVTQSSRYLVKRTGEKVFLECVQDMDHENMFWYRQDPGLGLRLIYFSYDVKMKEKGDIPEGYSVSREKKERFSLILESASTNQTSMYLCASSLFAGDNQPQHFGDGTRLSIL.